What follows are 21 T cell receptor beta chains derived from one specimen sequenced in a study of blood T cell repertoires in COVID-19. Assay: immunoSEQ multiplex PCR; the TCRdb copy retains only in-frame clones and omits some. The profile covers fewer than 250,000 clones, with roughly 85% appearing a single time and around 2.5% taken by the ten largest. The sequencing input was peripheral blood. These receptors were taken from a woman in her 70s with active or convalescent COVID-19.

The rearrangement joins TRBV4-3 to TRBJ1-4, with 7 bases identical to TRBD1. Unmatched junction bases numbered 11, after V lost 4 bases and J lost 6 bases. The CDR3 totals 16 residues. The germline gives CDR1 LGHNA, CDR2 YSLEER. The CDR3 DNA sequence: TGCGCCAGCAGCCCACTCCCCGGGACAGATTATGAAAAACTGTTTTTT. It yields the protein CASSPLPGTDYEKLFF.

The chain couples TRBV9 to TRBJ2-1; D remains ambiguous. The CDR3 has 13 amino acids. Germline assignment: CDR1 SGDLS and CDR2 YYNGEE. V lost 2 bases to trimming and J lost 7 bases, with 10 bases between them. CDR3 region: CASSVSPVNEQFF. The DNA for the CDR3 is TGTGCCAGCAGCGTGAGTCCTGTAAATGAGCAGTTCTTC. The full variable domain, completed using reference TRBV9 and TRBJ2-1, is DSGVTQTPKHLITATGQRVTLRCSPRSGDLSVYWYQQSLDQGLQFLIQYYNGEERAKGNILERFSAQQFPDLHSELNLSSLELGDSALYFCASSVSPVNEQFFGPGTRLTVL.

This rearrangement joins TRBV6-2 or TRBV6-3 to TRBJ1-5; possible D gene TRBD1, 6 bases. Germline V gene lookup returns CDR1 MNHEY and CDR2 SVGEGT. V lost 5 bases and J 4 bases, leaving 18 bases between the germline ends. The CDR3 extends over 16 amino acids. CDR3 region: CASSRGGAIVNQPQHF. The CDR3 DNA reads as TGTGCCAGCAGTCGCGGGGGGGCGATTGTTAATCAGCCCCAGCATTTT.

The rearrangement uses TRBV4-1 and TRBJ2-7, with 7 positions matching TRBD2. This CDR3 has 13 residues. Germline lookup yields CDR1 MGHRA and CDR2 YSYEKL. Trimming cost V 0 bases and J 12 bases; bases outside gene matches: 8. In DNA, the CDR3 is TGCGCCAGCAGCCAAGAAACCGGGACTACCGTGTACTTC. It encodes CASSQETGTTVYF.

V gene TRBV18 combines with J gene TRBJ1-1; 7 positions agree with TRBD1. The CDR3 consists of 17 residues. Germline-derived CDR1 and CDR2 are KGHSH and LQKENI. The junction had 7 bases not matched to a gene; V was cut back by 0 bases and J by 0 bases. The CDR3 DNA follows: TGTGCCAGCTCACCACCCAGACAGGGCGGCCTGAACACTGAAGCTTTCTTT. Its translation: CASSPPRQGGLNTEAFF.

This clone showed up many times. The chain employs TRBV30 and TRBJ2-5; TRBD2 matches at 11 bases. Germline CDR1 reads GTSNPN; CDR2 reads SVGIG (reference sequence). The V segment lost 2 bases and the J segment 5 bases; nucleotides outside the gene matches: 10. This CDR3 spans 16 amino acids. In DNA, the CDR3 is TGTGCCTGGAGTTTAGGAACTAGCGGGAGAGCTGAGACCCAGTACTTC. Its translation is CAWSLGTSGRAETQYF.

The J gene is TRBJ1-1, the V gene TRBV18, with a weak D call TRBD1 (5 bases). Germline V gene data show CDR1 as KGHSH and CDR2 as LQKENI. CDR3 length equals 14 residues. V lost 3 bases and J lost 11, with 19 bases in between. The CDR3 loop reads CASSPTEQTVGAFF. The CDR3 nucleotides are TGTGCCAGCTCACCCACGGAGCAGACAGTTGGGGCTTTCTTT.

The CDR3 nucleotides are TGTGCCAGCAGTCCTACAGGGGTTAGGGAGACCCAGTACTTC. It codes for CASSPTGVRETQYF. This chain links TRBV3-1 (or the pseudogene TRBV3-2) with TRBJ2-5; 7 bases fit TRBD1. This CDR3 has 14 residues. V gave up 6 bases and J gave up 5 bases; unmatched junction bases: 9. From germline, CDR1 is LGHDT and CDR2 YNNKEL (reference sequence).

V gene TRBV28 combines with J gene TRBJ1-5, with 7 bases that match TRBD1. Trimming took 2 bases from V and 5 from J; bases not matched to a gene: 3. The CDR3 sequence is 14 residues long. The V gene's germline CDR1 is MDHEN and CDR2 SYDVKM. The CDR3 spells CASSLDREDQPQHF. The CDR3 DNA reads as TGTGCCAGCAGTTTAGACAGGGAAGATCAGCCCCAGCATTTT. The variable domain in full, completed from reference TRBV28 and TRBJ1-5, reads DVKVTQSSRYLVKRTGEKVFLECVQDMDHENMFWYRQDPGLGLRLIYFSYDVKMKEKGDIPEGYSVSREKKERFSLILESASTNQTSMYLCASSLDREDQPQHFGDGTRLSIL.

CDR3 loop: CATSTLSGNTIYF. The CDR3 region has the DNA TGTGCCACTTCAACTCTTTCTGGAAACACCATATATTTT. The chain has TRBV7-8 and TRBJ1-3; D uncertain. The germline V and J ends were trimmed by 10 bases and 1 base, with 11 bases remaining between them. CDR3 length equals 13 residues. Germline V gene sequence: CDR1 SGHVS, CDR2 FQNEAQ.

The CDR3 spells CASSPGTGGAETQYF. DNA of the CDR3: TGTGCCAGCAGCCCCGGGACAGGGGGCGCGGAGACCCAGTACTTC. The rearrangement links TRBV3-1 (or the pseudogene TRBV3-2) to TRBJ2-5, with 12 positions matching TRBD1. Germline V gene sequence: CDR1 LGHDT, CDR2 YNNKEL (reference sequence). CDR3 length: 15 amino acids. V lost 4 bases, J lost 5 bases, and 5 bases stayed unmatched.

The V and J genes are TRBV5-4 and TRBJ2-7; 10 positions agree with TRBD1. In germline, CDR1 is SGHNT, CDR2 YYREEE (reference sequence). J gave up 6 bases and V 2 bases, and 5 bases lay outside the gene matches. This CDR3 region has 14 residues. The CDR3 coding sequence is TGTGCCAGCAGCTTAAGACAGGGGGCGATCGAGCAGTACTTC. The encoded protein is CASSLRQGAIEQYF.

The chain carries TRBV18 and TRBJ2-5; D gene uncertain. The germline V and J ends were trimmed by 3 bases and 3 bases, with 5 bases remaining between them. The CDR3 contains 12 residues. Germline assignment: CDR1 KGHSH and CDR2 LQKENI. CDR3 loop: CASSPSEETQYF. DNA of the CDR3: TGTGCCAGCTCACCGTCCGAAGAGACCCAGTACTTC. The entire variable domain, with the rest obtained from reference TRBV18 and TRBJ2-5, is as follows: NAGVMQNPRHLVRRRGQEARLRCSPMKGHSHVYWYRQLPEEGLKFMVYLQKENIIDESGMPKERFSAEFPKEGPSILRIQQVVRGDSAAYFCASSPSEETQYFGPGTRLLVL.

The CDR3: CASSLPGEGTDTQYF. The CDR3, as DNA: TGTGCCAGCAGCTTACCGGGGGAAGGCACAGATACGCAGTATTTT. The V gene is TRBV7-9, the J gene TRBJ2-3, with D possibly being TRBD2 (6 bases). V lost 2 bases and J 1 base, leaving 10 bases between the germline ends. Germline V lookup: CDR1 SEHNR, CDR2 FQNEAQ (reference sequence). CDR3 length: 15 amino acids.

The V call is TRBV5-5, the J call TRBJ2-5; 7 nucleotides align to TRBD1. With V trimmed by 2 bases and J by 3 bases, 1 base remained unmatched. CDR3 length equals 13 residues. In germline, CDR1 is SGHKS, CDR2 YYEKEE (reference sequence). The CDR3, as DNA: TGTGCCAGCAGCTTAGGGACAGAAGAGACCCAGTACTTC. Translating gives CASSLGTEETQYF.

This rearrangement joins TRBV6-6 to TRBJ2-2; TRBD1 might be the D (5 bases). This CDR3 is 15 amino acids long. Germline CDR1 MNHNY, CDR2 SVGAGI (reference sequence). The V and J ends lost 6 bases and 1 base respectively, with 12 bases between them. CDR3 DNA: TGTGCCAGCAGGGCCCCCCAGGGGAACACCGGGGAGCTGTTTTTT. As protein: CASRAPQGNTGELFF.

This clone is a singleton in its sample. CDR3 in amino acids: CASSPRGLYGYTF. The CDR3 DNA sequence: TGTGCCAGCAGCCCTCGCGGTCTCTATGGCTACACCTTC. This chain joins TRBV9 and TRBJ1-2; D not resolved. V lost 4 bases and J lost 4, with 11 bases in between. Germline loops: CDR1 SGDLS, CDR2 YYNGEE. The CDR3 sequence is 13 residues long.

The V gene is TRBV7-8, the J gene TRBJ2-1; D unclear. This CDR3 contains 16 residues. Germline V lookup: CDR1 SGHVS, CDR2 FQNEAQ. V shed 2 bases and J shed 0 bases, with 11 bases lying between them. In DNA form, the CDR3 reads TGTGCCAGCAGCTTAACTACGACTCTCTCCTACAATGAGCAGTTCTTC. Protein product: CASSLTTTLSYNEQFF.

The chain recombines TRBV4-2 with TRBJ2-7; TRBD2 matches 8 bases. The CDR3 is 14 residues long. Germline assignment: CDR1 LGHNA and CDR2 YNFKEQ. V lost 1 base and J lost 7; bases outside the gene matches: 6. In nucleotides, the CDR3 is TGTGCCAGCAGCCAAGCTTCGGGGGGGAAAGAGCAGTACTTC. Encoded protein: CASSQASGGKEQYF.

The chain links TRBV5-1 to TRBJ1-4; TRBD1 agrees at 7 bases. V shed 4 bases and J 8 bases; nucleotides not matched to a gene: 11. The V gene's germline CDR1 is SGHRS and CDR2 YFSETQ. The CDR3 length is 15 residues. CDR3 DNA sequence: TGCGCCAGCAGCCCTGGGGACAGCCCCTACGAAAAACTGTTTTTT. Translated: CASSPGDSPYEKLFF.

The J gene is TRBJ1-1, the V gene TRBV7-6, with 9 positions matching TRBD1. This CDR3 has 15 amino acids. The V gene end was trimmed by 5 bases and the J gene end by 5 bases; junction bases not matched to a gene: 9. Germline values: CDR1 SGHVS, CDR2 FNYEAQ. CDR3: CASSRAGTGSTEAFF. CDR3 sequence (DNA): TGTGCCAGCAGCCGAGCCGGGACAGGGTCTACTGAAGCTTTCTTT.